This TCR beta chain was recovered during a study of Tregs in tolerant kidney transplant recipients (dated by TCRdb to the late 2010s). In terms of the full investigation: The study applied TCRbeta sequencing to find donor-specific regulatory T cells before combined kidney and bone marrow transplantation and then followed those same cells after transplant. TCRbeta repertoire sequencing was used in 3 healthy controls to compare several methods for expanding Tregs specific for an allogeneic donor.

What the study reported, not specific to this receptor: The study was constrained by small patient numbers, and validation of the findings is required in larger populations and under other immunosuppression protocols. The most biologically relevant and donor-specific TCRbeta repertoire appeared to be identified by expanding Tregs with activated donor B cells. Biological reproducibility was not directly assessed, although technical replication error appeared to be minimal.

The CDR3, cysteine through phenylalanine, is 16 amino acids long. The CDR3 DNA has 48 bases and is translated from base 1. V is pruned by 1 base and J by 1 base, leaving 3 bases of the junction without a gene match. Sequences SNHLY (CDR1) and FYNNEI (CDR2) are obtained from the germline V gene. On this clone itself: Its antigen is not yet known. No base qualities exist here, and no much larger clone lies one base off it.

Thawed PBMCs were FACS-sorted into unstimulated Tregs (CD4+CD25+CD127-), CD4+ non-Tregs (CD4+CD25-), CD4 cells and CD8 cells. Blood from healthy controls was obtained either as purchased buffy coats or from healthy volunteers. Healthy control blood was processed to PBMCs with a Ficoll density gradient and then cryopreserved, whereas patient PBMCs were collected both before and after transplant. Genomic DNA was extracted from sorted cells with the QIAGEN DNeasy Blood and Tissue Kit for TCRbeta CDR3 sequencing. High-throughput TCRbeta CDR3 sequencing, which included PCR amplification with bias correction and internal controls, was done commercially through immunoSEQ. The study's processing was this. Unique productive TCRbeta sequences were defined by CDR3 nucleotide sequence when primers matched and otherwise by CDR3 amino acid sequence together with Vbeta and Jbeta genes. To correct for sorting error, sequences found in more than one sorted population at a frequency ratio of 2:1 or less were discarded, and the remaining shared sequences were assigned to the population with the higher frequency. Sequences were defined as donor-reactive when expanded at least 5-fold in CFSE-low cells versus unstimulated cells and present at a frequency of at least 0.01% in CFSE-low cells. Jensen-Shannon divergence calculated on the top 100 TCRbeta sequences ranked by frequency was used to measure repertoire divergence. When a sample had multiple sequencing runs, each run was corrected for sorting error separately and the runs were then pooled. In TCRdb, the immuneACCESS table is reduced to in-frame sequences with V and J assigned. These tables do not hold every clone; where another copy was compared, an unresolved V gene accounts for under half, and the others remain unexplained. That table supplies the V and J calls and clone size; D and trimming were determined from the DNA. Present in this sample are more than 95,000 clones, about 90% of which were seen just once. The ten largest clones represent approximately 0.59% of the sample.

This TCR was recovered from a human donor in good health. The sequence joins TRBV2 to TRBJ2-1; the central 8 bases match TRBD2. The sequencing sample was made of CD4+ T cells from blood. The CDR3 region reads CASSEVGRGSYNEQFF. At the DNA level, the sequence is TGTGCCAGCAGTGAAGTCGGGAGGGGGTCCTACAATGAGCAGTTCTTC.